The 27 T cell receptor beta chains reported below all come from one sample, sequenced in a study of cytomegalovirus exposure and HLA in healthy donors. Clones were read by immunoSEQ multiplex PCR, and TCRdb kept only the in-frame ones, dropping some. This repertoire shows 140,000 or so clones, about 89% found once; its top ten account for approximately 0.7%. The source material was PBMCs. The receptors originated from a man between 18 and 29 years old in good health and CMV-seronegative.

V usage is TRBV7-3 and J usage is TRBJ1-1, with 7 positions matching TRBD1. The CDR3 spans 14 residues. Unmatched junction bases numbered 8, after V lost 5 bases and J lost 5 bases. Germline V gene lookup returns CDR1 SGHTA and CDR2 FQGTGA. The CDR3 region has the DNA TGTGCCAGCAGCCTACGGGACAGCACAACTGAAGCTTTCTTT. Encoded protein: CASSLRDSTTEAFF. Full variable domain (missing parts from reference TRBV7-3 and TRBJ1-1): GAGVSQTPSNKVTEKGKYVELRCDPISGHTALYWYRQSLGQGPEFLIYFQGTGAADDSGLPNDRFFAVRPEGSVSTLKIQRTERGDSAVYLCASSLRDSTTEAFFGQGTRLTVV.

The sample holds one count of this clone. The chain has TRBV7-6 and TRBJ1-1, with D unresolved. Germline assignment: CDR1 SGHVS and CDR2 FNYEAQ. Deletions cut 5 bases from V and 5 bases from J, with 12 bases between. The CDR3 runs 13 residues. Here the CDR3 DNA reads TGTGCCAGCAGCCTAAGAAGGAGGACTGAAGCTTTCTTT. Its protein is CASSLRRRTEAFF.

This chain uses TRBV7-9 with TRBJ1-5, with D perhaps matching TRBD2 (5 bases). The J call is doubtful: the DNA matches TRBJ2-3 better. This CDR3 spans 15 amino acids. The germline V gene has CDR1 SEHNR and CDR2 FQNEAQ (reference sequence). The DNA for the CDR3 is TGTGCCAGCAGCTCTGGCGAACTAGGCAATCAGCCCCAGTATTTT. Protein product: CASSSGELGNQPQYF.

The V gene is TRBV10-1, the J gene TRBJ2-3, with 10 bases matching TRBD2. This CDR3 contains 16 residues. CDR1 and CDR2 (germline): WNHNN, SYGVQD (reference sequence). Trimming took 4 bases from V and 1 from J; bases not matched to a gene: 5. For the CDR3, the DNA is TGCGCCAGCAGTGGGATCGGGACTAGCGGCACAGATACGCAGTATTTT. This encodes CASSGIGTSGTDTQYF.

The chain employs TRBV2 and TRBJ2-5, with TRBD2 matching over 7 bases. The CDR3 sequence is 16 residues long. Germline V gene sequence: CDR1 SNHLY, CDR2 FYNNEI. The junction had 12 bases not matched to a gene; V was cut back by 3 bases and J by 5 bases. CDR3 coding DNA: TGTGCCAGCAGTGAGCCGGGCTGGGAGGGCGTGGAGACCCAGTACTTC. Translating gives CASSEPGWEGVETQYF.

V usage is TRBV9 and J usage is TRBJ2-3; TRBD1 is a possible D gene (8 bases). Germline assignment: CDR1 SGDLS and CDR2 YYNGEE. V was clipped by 3 bases and J by 2 bases, with 25 bases between them. CDR3 length: 19 amino acids. CDR3 nucleotides: TGTGCCAGCAGCGCTCACTTGGGAGGGGGACAGGCGAACACAGATACGCAGTATTTT. Residues: CASSAHLGGGQANTDTQYF.

The genes are TRBV29-1 and TRBJ1-1; D gene unclear. The CDR3 totals 12 residues. V lost 7 bases to trimming and J lost 1 base, with 10 bases between them. Germline-derived CDR1 and CDR2 are SQVTM and ANQGSEA. CDR3 DNA sequence: TGCAGCGCCCAGGTGCAGAACACTGAAGCTTTCTTT. This gives the protein CSAQVQNTEAFF.

This CDR3 reads CASSWGTTGEAFF. The CDR3 DNA reads as TGTGCCAGCAGCTGGGGGACAACGGGGGAAGCTTTCTTT. V usage is TRBV6-5 and J usage is TRBJ1-1; D may be TRBD1 (6 bases). V was trimmed by 6 bases and J by 8 bases, leaving 16 bases between them. CDR1 and CDR2 (germline): MNHEY, SVGAGI. The CDR3 length is 13 residues.

This chain links TRBV4-3 with TRBJ1-2, with 8 bases lining up with TRBD1. CDR3 length equals 15 residues. The ends lost 0 bases at V and 1 base at J; junction bases unmatched: 1. Germline CDR1 and CDR2: LGHNA and YSLEER. This chain's CDR3 is CASSQETGVNYGYTF. As DNA, the CDR3 is TGCGCCAGCAGCCAAGAGACAGGGGTTAACTATGGCTACACCTTC.

This clone was observed a single time. J is TRBJ2-3 and V is TRBV2, with D possibly TRBD2 on 5 matching bases. The CDR3 is 15 residues long. Germline loops: CDR1 SNHLY, CDR2 FYNNEI. Trimming left V 3 bases short and J 7 bases short, with 17 bases between. The CDR3 sequence: CASSEVAGQLNTQYF. The CDR3 bases are TGTGCCAGCAGTGAGGTGGCGGGCCAGCTAAATACGCAGTATTTT. Together with reference TRBV2 and TRBJ2-3, the CDR3 gives the full variable domain: EPEVTQTPSHQVTQMGQEVILRCVPISNHLYFYWYRQILGQKVEFLVSFYNNEISEKSEIFDDQFSVERPDGSNFTLKIRSTKLEDSAMYFCASSEVAGQLNTQYFGPGTRLTVL.

This clone was detected a few times. The chain is built from TRBV7-2 and TRBJ2-2; TRBD2 agrees at 13 bases. After removal of 0 bases from V and 7 bases from J, the junction contained 8 bases not matched to a gene. The CDR3 sequence is 18 residues long. The germline V gene has CDR1 SGHTA and CDR2 FQGNSA. The CDR3 reads CASSLAPTSGRAIGELFF. CDR3 DNA: TGTGCCAGCAGCTTAGCCCCAACTAGCGGGAGGGCCATCGGGGAGCTGTTTTTT.

The CDR3 loop is CASSQEALRDTEAFF. The CDR3 DNA reads as TGTGCCAGCAGCCAAGAGGCACTGAGGGACACTGAAGCTTTCTTT. The chain recombines TRBV4-2 with TRBJ1-1; D unresolved. The V gene's germline CDR1 is LGHNA and CDR2 YNFKEQ. V lost 0 bases and J lost 3, with 11 bases in between. CDR3 size: 15 residues.

The chain recombines TRBV7-2 with TRBJ1-1; D possibly corresponds to TRBD1 (6 bases). This CDR3 comprises 15 residues. The germline V gene has CDR1 SGHTA and CDR2 FQGNSA. The germline V and J ends were trimmed by 4 bases and 4 bases, with 16 bases remaining between them. CDR3 sequence: CASSSLQGLSTEAFF. The CDR3 DNA sequence: TGTGCCAGCAGCTCCTTACAGGGTCTGAGCACTGAAGCTTTCTTT. The entire variable domain, with the rest obtained from reference TRBV7-2 and TRBJ1-1, is as follows: GAGVSQSPSNKVTEKGKDVELRCDPISGHTALYWYRQSLGQGLEFLIYFQGNSAPDKSGLPSDRFSAERTGGSVSTLTIQRTQQEDSAVYLCASSSLQGLSTEAFFGQGTRLTVV.

The chain couples TRBV30 to TRBJ1-2; D might be TRBD1 (6 bases). The CDR3 totals 11 residues. The V and J ends lost 5 bases and 5 bases respectively, with 9 bases between them. The germline V gene has CDR1 GTSNPN and CDR2 SVGIG (reference sequence). The CDR3 DNA sequence: TGTGCCTGGGAGGGGGGGTATGGCTACACCTTC. This gives the protein CAWEGGYGYTF.

The chain employs TRBV9 and TRBJ1-2, with 8 bases aligning to TRBD1. Germline V gene sequence: CDR1 SGDLS, CDR2 YYNGEE. V was pared by 7 bases and J by 4 bases, with 15 bases of the junction left unmatched. The CDR3 loop spans 16 amino acids. In DNA form, the CDR3 reads TGTGCCAGCGGAACTCCCCGGGCAGGGGGCGCCTATGGCTACACCTTC. Translating it yields CASGTPRAGGAYGYTF.

The chain recombines TRBV19 with TRBJ2-7; TRBD2 agrees at 10 bases. J was trimmed by 5 bases and V by 8 bases; bases with no gene match: 9. Germline values: CDR1 LNHDA, CDR2 SQIVND (reference sequence). There are 14 residues in the CDR3. The DNA of the CDR3 is TGTGCCAGTTCCCCCCTAGCGGGGGACAACGAGCAGTACTTC. It translates to CASSPLAGDNEQYF.

This clone appeared once. V and J are TRBV10-3 and TRBJ2-7; 9 bases fit TRBD2. V was pared by 4 bases and J by 6 bases, with 7 bases of the junction left unmatched. Germline V gives CDR1 ENHRY, CDR2 SYGVKD. The CDR3 contains 14 residues. The CDR3 bases are TGTGCCATCAGTGTTGGCGGGGGGGGAAGCGAGCAGTACGTC. It encodes CAISVGGGGSEQYV.

This clone has a single count. V is TRBV21-1 and J is TRBJ2-7; TRBD2 is the table's D call and was not checked against the DNA. TRBV21-1 is tagged as a pseudogene. The CDR3 runs to 15 residues. The CDR3 coding sequence is TGTGCCAGCAGCAGGGGGCGAAGCGGGAGGGGCGAGCAGTACGTC. Translation: CASSRGRSGRGEQYV.

The gene calls are TRBV2 and TRBJ2-5; D is perhaps TRBD2 (6 bases). The V end was cut by 3 bases, the J end by 5 bases, with 16 bases between. There are 15 residues in the CDR3. CDR1 and CDR2 from the germline V gene are SNHLY and FYNNEI. The CDR3 nucleotides read TGTGCCAGCAGTGAGTGGCGGGACGGAGAGGAGACCCAGTACTTC. Residues: CASSEWRDGEETQYF.

The chain couples TRBV18 to TRBJ2-7; D not certain. Germline V gene sequence: CDR1 KGHSH, CDR2 LQKENI. CDR3 length: 13 amino acids. Trimming took 0 bases from V and 2 from J, leaving 5 bases between them. The CDR3 DNA sequence: TGTGCCAGCTCACCACCCGGAGCCTACGAGCAGTACGTC. It translates to CASSPPGAYEQYV.

The chain employs TRBV30 and TRBJ1-5; maybe TRBD1 (5 bases). The CDR3 is 13 residues long. V was pared by 1 base and J by 3 bases, with 7 bases between. Germline V CDR1 and CDR2: GTSNPN, SVGIG (reference sequence). CDR3 sequence reads: CAWSGQSNQPQHF. CDR3 nucleotides: TGTGCCTGGAGTGGACAGTCCAATCAGCCCCAGCATTTT.

The V gene is TRBV7-9, the J gene TRBJ2-3, with 9 bases fitting TRBD2. Germline V lookup: CDR1 SEHNR, CDR2 FQNEAQ (reference sequence). The ends lost 8 bases at V and 0 bases at J; junction bases unmatched: 6. The CDR3 loop spans 15 amino acids. The CDR3 DNA follows: TGTGCCAGCGGGTTCGGGACTAGCAGCACAGATACGCAGTATTTT. Translating gives CASGFGTSSTDTQYF.

The rearrangement links TRBV7-7 to TRBJ2-2, with D perhaps matching TRBD2 (5 bases). CDR1 is SSHAT, CDR2 FNYEAQ, per germline (reference sequence). The CDR3 loop spans 16 amino acids. Trimming stripped 5 bases from V and 2 bases from J, with 15 bases between. As DNA, the CDR3 is TGTGCCAGCAGCGCAGGACTCAACTCAAACACCGGGGAGCTGTTTTTT. Its translation: CASSAGLNSNTGELFF.

The chain uses TRBV9 and TRBJ1-1; the D is unclear. CDR3 length equals 14 residues. Trimming took 0 bases from V and 4 from J, leaving 10 bases between them. Germline V CDR1 and CDR2: SGDLS, YYNGEE. CDR3 bases: TGTGCCAGCAGCGTAGACGGGATAGGCACTGAAGCTTTCTTT. Protein product: CASSVDGIGTEAFF.

This chain connects TRBV14 to TRBJ1-3, with D possibly matching TRBD1 (6 bases). The V gene lost 1 base and the J gene lost 1 base, with 14 bases spanning the gap. This CDR3 spans 17 amino acids. The V gene's germline CDR1 is SGHDN and CDR2 FVKESK. This CDR3 reads CASSQVAGANSGNTIYF. CDR3 nucleotide sequence: TGTGCCAGCAGCCAAGTGGCGGGGGCGAATTCTGGAAACACCATATATTTT. The whole variable domain, remainder taken from reference TRBV14 and TRBJ1-3, is EAGVTQFPSHSVIEKGQTVTLRCDPISGHDNLYWYRRVMGKEIKFLLHFVKESKQDESGMPNNRFLAERTGGTYSTLKVQPAELEDSGVYFCASSQVAGANSGNTIYFGEGSWLTVV.

The rearrangement joins TRBV18 to TRBJ2-5; possibly TRBD1 for D (6 bases). V lost 3 bases and J 2 bases, leaving 10 bases between the germline ends. This CDR3 is 14 amino acids long. Germline V gene lookup returns CDR1 KGHSH and CDR2 LQKENI. In nucleotides, the CDR3 is TGTGCCAGCTCACCCAACAGGGTTCAAGAGACCCAGTACTTC. It yields the protein CASSPNRVQETQYF.

CDR3 in amino acids: CASSEGQGATYEQYF. The CDR3 DNA follows: TGTGCCAGCAGTGAAGGCCAGGGGGCGACCTACGAGCAGTACTTC. The chain is built from TRBV25-1 and TRBJ2-7, with 8 bases that match TRBD1. The CDR3 extends over 15 amino acids. After removal of 2 bases from V and 2 bases from J, the junction contained 5 bases not matched to a gene. Germline V lookup: CDR1 MGHDK, CDR2 SYGVNS.